This TCR beta chain is drawn from a study of CD4+ T cells in melanoma. Points from the study as a whole: Reportedly, melanoma neoantigen-specific CD4+ T cells showed varied differentiation states. A reported correlation linked neoantigen-specific CD4+ T cells to CD8+, macrophage and B cell function.

Clones were read by immunoSEQ multiplex PCR, and TCRdb kept only the in-frame ones, dropping some. The data contain 6,000 to 8,500 clones, more than 50% of them seen just once; the ten biggest clones take up 22%. Germline V gene data show CDR1 as KGHSH and CDR2 as LQKENI. This CDR3 is 14 amino acids long. V was shortened by 8 bases and J by 0 bases, with 11 bases between the two germline ends. This clone is deemed medium-sized (0.01 to 0.1%). Its antigen remains unknown. The rearrangement uses TRBV18 and TRBJ1-5; D perhaps matches TRBD1 (5 bases). The TCR originated in a human donor with melanoma. The material sequenced was cells from a culture (not recorded whether cultured in vitro). The CDR3 spells CASRPGGSNQPQHF. CDR3 sequence (DNA): TGTGCCAGCCGCCCCGGGGGTAGCAATCAGCCCCAGCATTTT. Based on the CDR3 plus reference TRBV18 and TRBJ1-5, the full variable domain is NAGVMQNPRHLVRRRGQEARLRCSPMKGHSHVYWYRQLPEEGLKFMVYLQKENIIDESGMPKERFSAEFPKEGPSILRIQQVVRGDSAAYFCASRPGGSNQPQHFGDGTRLSIL.